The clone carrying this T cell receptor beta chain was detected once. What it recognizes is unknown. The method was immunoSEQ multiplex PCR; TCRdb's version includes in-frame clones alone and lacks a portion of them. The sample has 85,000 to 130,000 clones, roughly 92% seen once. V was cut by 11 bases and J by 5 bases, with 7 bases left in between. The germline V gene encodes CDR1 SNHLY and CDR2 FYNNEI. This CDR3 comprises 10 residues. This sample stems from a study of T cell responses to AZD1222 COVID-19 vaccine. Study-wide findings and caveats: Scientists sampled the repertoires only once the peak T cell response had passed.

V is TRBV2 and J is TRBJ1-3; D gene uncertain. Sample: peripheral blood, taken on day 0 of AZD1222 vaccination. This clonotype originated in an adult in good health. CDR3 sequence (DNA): TGTGCCTCAGGTCGAAACACCATATATTTT. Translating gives CASGRNTIYF.